This T cell receptor (beta chain) was sequenced during a study of chemoradiotherapy in HPV16-positive cancers. Turning to this clone: Its matching antigen is unknown.

Regarding the study as a whole: During treatment, candidate HPV-specific clones and E7-related motifs expanded in tumor. In HPV16-positive patients, HPV-responsive T-cell expansion tracked better recurrence-free survival.

Germline-derived CDR1 and CDR2 are MNHEY and SVGAGI. This CDR3 has 16 residues. Trimming stripped 4 bases from V and 0 bases from J, with 13 bases between. Sequencing used immunoSEQ multiplex PCR; TCRdb keeps in-frame clones, though not all of them. The profile shows about 3,100 clones, roughly 90% of them singletons. The genes are TRBV6-5 and TRBJ1-3; perhaps TRBD1 as D (6 bases). The TCR sequence derives from a human donor with HPV-associated anogenital cancer. The source was tumor tissue, collected from a patient who underwent chemoradiotherapy. The CDR3 sequence is CASSLNRVASGNTIYF. Here the CDR3 DNA reads TGTGCCAGCAGTTTAAACAGGGTTGCCTCTGGAAACACCATATATTTT.